The T cell receptor beta chain under discussion was sequenced for a study of T cell responses to AZD1222 COVID-19 vaccine. The CDR3 has 13 amino acids. In germline, CDR1 is SGHAT, CDR2 FQNNGV. Deletions cut 10 bases from V and 3 bases from J, with 13 bases between. The method was immunoSEQ multiplex PCR; TCRdb's version includes in-frame clones alone and lacks a portion of them. The table lists about 180,000 clones, 92% of them singletons. The rearrangement uses TRBV11-2 and TRBJ1-5; D remains ambiguous. Here the sequenced sample was peripheral blood, taken 28 days after the second AZD1222 dose. The clonotype originates from an adult who received the AZD1222 COVID-19 vaccine. DNA of the CDR3: TGTGCCACCGGTGGAGGGAACAATCAGCCCCAGCATTTT. Amino acid sequence: CATGGGNNQPQHF.